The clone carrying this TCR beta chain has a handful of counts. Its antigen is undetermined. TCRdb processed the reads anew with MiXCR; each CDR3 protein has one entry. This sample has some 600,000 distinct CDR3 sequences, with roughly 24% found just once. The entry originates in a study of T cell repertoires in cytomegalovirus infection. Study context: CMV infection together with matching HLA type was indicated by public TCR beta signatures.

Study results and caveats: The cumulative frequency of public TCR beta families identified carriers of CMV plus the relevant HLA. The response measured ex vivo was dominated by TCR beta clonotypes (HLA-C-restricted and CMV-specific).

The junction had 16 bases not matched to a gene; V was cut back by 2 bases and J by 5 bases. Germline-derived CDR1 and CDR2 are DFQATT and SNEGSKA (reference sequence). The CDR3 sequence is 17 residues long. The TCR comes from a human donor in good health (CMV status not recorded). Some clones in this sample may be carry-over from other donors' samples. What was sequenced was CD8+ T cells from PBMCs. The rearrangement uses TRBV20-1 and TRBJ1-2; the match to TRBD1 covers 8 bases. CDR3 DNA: TGCAGTGCTAGAAGAGCTAACCAAGGACAGGGTTTTTATGGCTACACCTTC. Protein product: CSARRANQGQGFYGYTF.